Given below is one TCR beta chain in context. What it binds is unknown. This sample was included in a study of cytomegalovirus exposure and HLA in healthy donors. Study-wide points: Cytomegalovirus-associated TCR beta chains were listed, numbering 164.

V was cut by 0 bases and J by 4 bases, with 10 bases left in between. CDR3 length: 14 amino acids. Germline V gene lookup returns CDR1 SGHAT and CDR2 FQNNGV. PCR amplification relied on 60 Vbeta primers (plus 13 Jbeta primers). Generated by immunoSEQ multiplex PCR, the TCRdb table keeps only in-frame clones and is missing some. The sample holds some 170,000 clones, 75% to 85% seen once. This sequence originates from a woman between 45 and 60 years old in good health and CMV-seronegative. The sample taken for sequencing was PBMCs. The chain has TRBV11-2 and TRBJ2-7, with D uncertain. Here the CDR3 reads CASSLDSPNYEQYF. CDR3 sequence (DNA): TGTGCCAGCAGCTTAGATAGCCCCAATTACGAGCAGTACTTC.